Described below is a single T cell receptor (beta chain) sequence and its context. This entry is derived from a study of blood T cell repertoires in COVID-19. Per the original methods: Estimation of nucleated cell counts relied on the amplification of reference gene primers. Sequencing used immunoSEQ multiplex PCR; TCRdb keeps in-frame clones, though not all of them. For V, J and clone size, that table is used; D and trimming come from the DNA. The sample gives about 240,000 clones, 65% to 90% of which show up once; over 3.5% is in the top ten. The CDR3 contains 11 residues. V was shortened by 6 bases and J by 4 bases, with 9 bases between the two germline ends. Germline V gene data show CDR1 as DFQATT and CDR2 as SNEGSKA (reference sequence).

Specimen: peripheral blood. The chain joins TRBV20-1 to TRBJ1-1; D is uncertain. The origin of this receptor is an older woman with acute or convalescent COVID-19. The CDR3 coding sequence is TGCAGTGCCTATCCGGGCACTGAAGCTTTCTTT. This gives the protein CSAYPGTEAFF.